Listed here are 20 T cell receptor beta chains from one sample, sequenced in a study of tumor-infiltrating lymphocytes in localized non-small cell lung cancer. TCRdb's copy holds only in-frame clones and misses some; the assay was immunoSEQ multiplex PCR. Here the sample spans about 12,000 clones, around 83% being singletons. Sequenced material: lung tumor tissue. These TCRs come from a human donor with non-small cell lung cancer.

V usage is TRBV11-2 and J usage is TRBJ2-7; 8 bases map to TRBD1. The V gene's germline CDR1 is SGHAT and CDR2 FQNNGV. Trimming cost V 5 bases and J 3 bases; bases outside gene matches: 6. The CDR3 is 14 residues long. CDR3 DNA: TGTGCCAGCAGCCTCCGGGACAGGTTCTACGAGCAGTACTTC. Residues: CASSLRDRFYEQYF.

The genes are TRBV27 and TRBJ2-2; TRBD1 is a possible D gene (7 bases). The CDR3 is made up of 15 amino acids. Looked up from germline, CDR1 is MNHEY and CDR2 is SMNVEV (reference sequence). V was clipped by 3 bases and J by 5 bases, with 13 bases between them. DNA of the CDR3: TGTGCCAGCAGTTTTCAGGGGGGCCAGACCGGGGAGCTGTTTTTT. Protein sequence: CASSFQGGQTGELFF.

The chain employs TRBV5-1 and TRBJ2-5; TRBD1 matches 8 bases. The CDR3 runs to 14 residues. Germline trimming cut 4 bases from V and 3 bases from J; bases unmatched to any gene: 5. Per germline, CDR1 SGHRS and CDR2 YFSETQ. CDR3 DNA sequence: TGCGCCAGCAGCCGTTTGACAGGGGAAGAGACCCAGTACTTC. Protein product: CASSRLTGEETQYF.

This chain joins TRBV7-8 and TRBJ2-5; D is possibly TRBD2 (5 bases). V was trimmed by 0 bases and J by 8 bases, leaving 16 bases between them. Germline V gene sequence: CDR1 SGHVS, CDR2 FQNEAQ. This CDR3 has 15 residues. The CDR3 DNA reads as TGTGCCAGCAGCTTAGCGGCGGGCATCCTTGGAACCCAGTACTTC. This encodes CASSLAAGILGTQYF. The variable domain in full, completed from reference TRBV7-8 and TRBJ2-5, reads GAGVSQSPRYKVAKRGQDVALRCDPISGHVSLFWYQQALGQGPEFLTYFQNEAQLDKSGLPSDRFFAERPEGSVSTLKIQRTQQEDSAVYLCASSLAAGILGTQYFGPGTRLLVL.

In its sample, this clone was seen once. J is TRBJ2-7 and V is TRBV29-1; 13 bases align to TRBD2. This CDR3 has 13 residues. With 7 bases clipped from V and 7 bases from J, the junction kept 7 bases outside the gene matches. CDR1 and CDR2 from the germline V gene are SQVTM and ANQGSEA. The CDR3 bases are TGCAGCGCAGGACTAGCGGGAGTGGGGGAGCAGTACTTC. Protein sequence: CSAGLAGVGEQYF.

This sequence joins TRBV18 and TRBJ1-1; weak D call: TRBD1 (5 bases). The V end was cut by 3 bases, the J end by 0 bases, with 8 bases between. This CDR3 is 14 amino acids long. Germline V gene sequence: CDR1 KGHSH, CDR2 LQKENI. The CDR3: CASSPGGMNTEAFF. CDR3 DNA sequence: TGTGCCAGCTCACCCGGGGGTATGAACACTGAAGCTTTCTTT.

The genes are TRBV11-3 and TRBJ2-5; 10 bases are shared with TRBD2. V trimming: 5 bases; J trimming: 2 bases; junction bases outside the gene matches: 14. The V gene's germline CDR1 is SGHNT and CDR2 YENEEA. CDR3 length equals 18 residues. CDR3 region: CASSPGTSEGAGQETQYF. The CDR3 DNA follows: TGTGCCAGCAGCCCCGGGACTAGCGAGGGGGCCGGTCAAGAGACCCAGTACTTC.

This clone has a single count. J is TRBJ2-7 and V is TRBV5-8; D unclear. The germline V gene encodes CDR1 SGHTS and CDR2 YDEGEE. The CDR3 loop spans 10 amino acids. Trimming took 3 bases from V and 5 from J, leaving 3 bases between them. CDR3 sequence reads: CASSWNEQYF. The CDR3 DNA is TGTGCCAGCAGCTGGAACGAGCAGTACTTC.

This rearrangement joins TRBV18 to TRBJ2-5, with 9 positions matching TRBD1. CDR1 and CDR2 (germline): KGHSH, LQKENI. V lost 4 bases, J lost 4 bases, and 10 bases stayed unmatched. CDR3 length: 16 residues. The chain's CDR3 is CASSLYLDRGTETQYF. The CDR3 DNA reads TGTGCCAGCTCACTTTATTTGGACAGGGGAACAGAGACCCAGTACTTC. Filled out from reference TRBV18 and TRBJ2-5, the complete variable domain reads NAGVMQNPRHLVRRRGQEARLRCSPMKGHSHVYWYRQLPEEGLKFMVYLQKENIIDESGMPKERFSAEFPKEGPSILRIQQVVRGDSAAYFCASSLYLDRGTETQYFGPGTRLLVL.

This clone was recorded once. J is TRBJ2-5 and V is TRBV5-1; TRBD1 matches at 9 bases. Germline loops: CDR1 SGHRS, CDR2 YFSETQ. The junction had 2 bases not matched to a gene; V was cut back by 4 bases and J by 4 bases. This CDR3 is built from 13 residues. CDR3 protein: CASSPDRGETQYF. In nucleotides, the CDR3 is TGCGCCAGCAGCCCGGACAGGGGAGAGACCCAGTACTTC.

The chain joins TRBV6-1 to TRBJ1-1; 7 nucleotides agree with TRBD1. J gave up 5 bases and V 6 bases, and 9 bases lay outside the gene matches. Germline V gene sequence: CDR1 MNHNS, CDR2 SASEGT. The CDR3 contains 14 residues. In DNA form, the CDR3 reads TGTGCCAGCAGCCCAGGGGGGGGGAGGACTGAAGCTTTCTTT. Translating gives CASSPGGGRTEAFF.

The rearrangement joins TRBV6-1 to TRBJ2-7, with 7 positions matching TRBD1. The V and J ends lost 3 bases and 1 base, in that order; junction bases with no gene match: 6. Germline V gene data show CDR1 as MNHNS and CDR2 as SASEGT. The CDR3 covers 15 residues. This CDR3 reads CASSEGQMESYEQYF. The DNA of the CDR3 is TGTGCCAGCAGTGAGGGACAGATGGAGTCCTACGAGCAGTACTTC.

The J gene is TRBJ1-2, the V gene TRBV10-2, with D possibly matching TRBD1 (6 bases). Germline values: CDR1 WSHSY, CDR2 SAAADI. This CDR3 region has 14 residues. The germline V and J ends were trimmed by 2 bases and 4 bases, with 11 bases remaining between them. CDR3 sequence: CASSEPGDGYGYTF. In DNA form, the CDR3 reads TGCGCCAGCAGTGAGCCAGGGGACGGCTATGGCTACACCTTC.

The V call is TRBV5-1, the J call TRBJ1-2, with 7 bases that match TRBD1. The CDR3 is 14 residues long. After removal of 4 bases from V and 5 bases from J, the junction contained 8 bases not matched to a gene. CDR1 is SGHRS and CDR2 is YFSETQ in the germline V gene. The CDR3, as DNA: TGCGCCAGCAGCATTGGGACAGCCCGATATGGCTACACCTTC. It encodes CASSIGTARYGYTF.

This clone was recorded only once. The chain joins TRBV9 to TRBJ2-2, with D possibly being TRBD2 (6 bases). Trimming shortened V by 4 bases and J by 6 bases, and 13 bases separated the two germline ends. Per germline, CDR1 SGDLS and CDR2 YYNGEE. This CDR3 has 14 amino acids. This CDR3 reads CASSTSSGAGELFF. CDR3 DNA: TGTGCCAGCAGCACATCGTCGGGGGCCGGGGAGCTGTTTTTT.

The CDR3 spells CASSQEDNQPQHF. Written as DNA, the CDR3 is TGCGCCAGCAGCCAAGAGGACAATCAGCCCCAGCATTTT. The chain combines TRBV4-1 with TRBJ1-5; no reliable D call. From germline, CDR1 is MGHRA and CDR2 YSYEKL. This CDR3 region has 13 residues. The ends were cut back, 0 bases at V and 3 bases at J, with 3 bases in the middle.

The V call is TRBV13, the J call TRBJ1-2, with a tentative D call TRBD1 (5 bases). Deletions cut 0 bases from V and 5 bases from J, with 13 bases between. CDR1 is PRHDT and CDR2 is FYEKMQ in the germline V gene (reference sequence). This CDR3 region has 15 residues. The CDR3 bases are TGTGCCAGCAGCTTAGGCCCGGGGACGTCATATGGCTACACCTTC. Protein sequence: CASSLGPGTSYGYTF.

This sequence joins TRBV29-1 and TRBJ2-7; the match to TRBD2 covers 14 bases. From germline, CDR1 is SQVTM and CDR2 ANQGSEA. The V gene end was trimmed by 3 bases and the J gene end by 4 bases; junction bases not matched to a gene: 2. There are 14 residues in the CDR3. The CDR3 sequence is CSVETSGRVYEQYF. CDR3 coding DNA: TGCAGCGTTGAGACTAGCGGGAGGGTATACGAGCAGTACTTC.

To note about this clone: Mismatch with germline at one junction end may stem from a read error. This chain connects TRBV19 to TRBJ2-7, with D hard to call. Looked up from germline, CDR1 is LNHDA and CDR2 is SQIVND (reference sequence). CDR3 size: 13 residues. The CDR3 protein is CASSIFKSSEQYF. DNA of the CDR3: TGTGCCAGTAGTATATTCAAGTCCTCCGAGCAGTACTTC.

This clone has a handful of counts. V is TRBV5-4 and J is TRBJ1-2; D perhaps matches TRBD1 (5 bases). The CDR3 runs to 13 residues. Germline V gene lookup returns CDR1 SGHNT and CDR2 YYREEE (reference sequence). Trimming shortened V by 0 bases and J by 8 bases, and 11 bases separated the two germline ends. Here the CDR3 reads CASSLGQGFGYTF. The CDR3 DNA follows: TGTGCCAGCAGCTTGGGGCAGGGTTTCGGCTACACCTTC.